The 31 T cell receptor beta chains reported below all come from one sample, sequenced in a study of CD8+ T cells in alopecia areata listed by TCRdb under 2018. Cells from mouse cutaneous lymph nodes were pooled, stained for CD4, CD8alpha, NKG2D, NKG2ACE and other markers, and then sorted on a BD Influx. The library was generated by the immunoSEQ multiplex PCR assay. RNA was extracted from all samples and reverse transcribed into cDNA, which served as template for TCR sequencing. TCRdb stores this immuneACCESS table with in-frame sequences only. Part of the clones is absent; in the studies checked, under half of the shortfall reflects unresolved V genes, and no reason is known for the rest. The sample features 290,000 or so clones, and none is a singleton. 1.2% of the sample is taken by the ten largest. The sequencing sample was made of CD4+ T cells sorted from a lymph node. The origin of the receptors is a C3H/HeJ mouse with alopecia areata. The MHC haplotype found in this strain is H2-k.

On this clone itself: Gene names and germline refer to mouse. The missing CDR3 end, 4 residues past where the read stops, is filled in from the germline J gene. At the DNA level, this CDR3 is encoded by other sequences in the same sample as well. The chain links TRBV19 to TRBJ2-7; 11 bases are shared with TRBD1. Germline V gene lookup returns CDR1 FNHDT and CDR2 SITEND (reference sequence). The CDR3 is 15 amino acids. CDR3 DNA (partial): TGTGCCAGCAGTATAACGGGGACAGGGGGTTAT. Its translation is CASSITGTGGY. The full CDR3 protein is CASSITGTGGYEQYF.

Comment on this clone: The genes are named according to mouse. The DNA ends 4 residues before the CDR3 does, and the rest of the CDR3 is filled in from the germline J gene. The V gene is TRBV1, the J gene TRBJ1-1; maybe TRBD1 (6 bases). Germline V gives CDR1 NSQYPW, CDR2 LRSPGD (reference sequence). This CDR3 comprises 15 residues. V was cut by 0 bases and J by 0 bases, with 8 bases left in between. Partial CDR3 DNA: TGCACCTGCAGTGCAGATTGGACAGCAAACACA. Protein product: CTCSADWTANT. The entire CDR3 sequence reads CTCSADWTANTEVFF.

This clone was counted a few times. Gene names are the mouse ones. The CDR3 goes on 4 residues after the read ends, and that part is filled in from the germline J gene. The chain carries TRBV5 and TRBJ2-1; 7 nucleotides match TRBD1. The ends lost 4 bases at V and 4 bases at J; junction bases unmatched: 4. Germline CDR1 LGHNA, CDR2 YNLKQL (reference sequence). The CDR3 covers 14 residues. Incomplete CDR3 DNA: TGTGCCAGCAGCCCGACAGGGAGGTATGCT. This translates into CASSPTGRYA. The full CDR3 protein is CASSPTGRYAEQFF.

Ten or more counts support this clone. Gene labels here are mouse ones. The sequence runs out 4 residues before the end of the CDR3; the remainder is reconstructed from the germline J gene. Distinct nucleotide sequences in the sample also encode this CDR3. The chain employs TRBV17 and TRBJ2-1, with a weak D call TRBD1 (6 bases). V lost 1 base and J lost 1, with 8 bases in between. This CDR3 has 15 residues. Germline-derived CDR1 and CDR2 are MNHDT and YYDKIL. The CDR3 reads CASSRVGQNYAEQFF. The sequenced part of the CDR3 DNA is TGTGCTAGCAGTAGAGTGGGACAAAACTATGCT.

On this clone itself: The genes and germline here are from mouse. The read ends 4 residues early relative to the CDR3; the germline J gene fills the gap. The chain links TRBV1 to TRBJ2-7; 8 nucleotides match TRBD2. The CDR3 length is 14 residues. In germline, CDR1 is NSQYPW, CDR2 LRSPGD (reference sequence). The CDR3 sequence: CTCSAAGGPYEQYF. The CDR3 bases that were read are TGCACCTGCAGTGCAGCTGGGGGGCCGTAT.

This clone came up many times. All gene names here are mouse names. The read ends 4 residues shy of where the CDR3 ends; the end is completed using the germline J gene. Other DNA sequences in the sample encode the same CDR3. V gene TRBV17 combines with J gene TRBJ2-1, with 7 bases that match TRBD2. Germline lookup yields CDR1 MNHDT and CDR2 YYDKIL. This CDR3 comprises 15 residues. V was clipped by 2 bases and J by 0 bases; unmatched bases: 1. The part of the CDR3 DNA that was read is TGTGCTAGCAGTAGACTGGGGGTTAACTATGCT. The encoded protein is CASSRLGVNYA. The full CDR3 is CASSRLGVNYAEQFF.

The sample holds a few counts of this clone. The listed genes are named as in mouse. The sequenced fragment ends 4 residues before the CDR3 boundary, so the rest is inferred from the germline J gene. Other DNA sequences in the same sample also yield this CDR3. The chain combines TRBV19 with TRBJ1-1; 8 bases align to TRBD1. CDR3 length: 15 residues. In germline, CDR1 is FNHDT, CDR2 SITEND (reference sequence). V lost 4 bases and J lost 0; bases outside the gene matches: 5. The part of the CDR3 DNA that was read is TGTGCCAGCAGTCGTCCGGGACAGGCAAACACA. Its protein product is CASSRPGQANT. The entire CDR3 is CASSRPGQANTEVFF.

Only a few counts were recorded for this clone. Gene and germline names: mouse. The read comes to an end 4 residues before the CDR3 does, leaving the germline J gene to fill in the end. Other DNA sequences in this specimen translate into the identical CDR3. The chain carries TRBV13-2 and TRBJ2-7, with 12 bases lining up with TRBD2. CDR3 length: 15 residues. The germline V gene has CDR1 NNHNN and CDR2 SYGAGS (reference sequence). CDR3 bases read: TGTGCCAGCGGTGATCCGGGACTGGGGGGTTAT. It specifies CASGDPGLGGY. The whole CDR3 region reads CASGDPGLGGYEQYF.

Worth noting for this clone: The gene names here belong to mouse. Read sequence stops 4 residues before the CDR3 end, and the germline J gene provides the missing end. Other DNA sequences within the sample encode an identical CDR3. The chain uses TRBV13-1 and TRBJ2-7, with 10 nucleotides matching TRBD1. Germline CDR1 reads NSHNY; CDR2 reads SYGAGN. The CDR3 runs to 14 residues. The CDR3 spells CASSERDRGYEQYF. The covered CDR3 bases are TGTGCCAGCAGTGAGCGGGACAGGGGATAT.

This clone was observed a handful of times. The listed genes are named as in mouse. The CDR3 goes on 4 residues after the read ends, and that part is filled in from the germline J gene. The identical CDR3 is also encoded by other nucleotide sequences in the sample. The V gene is TRBV5, the J gene TRBJ2-2, with D unresolved. The CDR3 is made up of 14 amino acids. Germline CDR1 and CDR2: LGHNA and YNLKQL (reference sequence). Trimming left V 0 bases short and J 1 base short, with 3 bases between. The DNA read from the CDR3 is TGTGCCAGCAGCCAAGAAGGAAACACCGGG. It translates to CASSQEGNTG. The complete CDR3 protein is CASSQEGNTGQLYF.

This clone turned up a few times. Gene and germline names: mouse. The read terminates 4 residues before the CDR3 end, so the remaining end is supplied by the germline J gene. V and J are TRBV13-3 and TRBJ2-3; 9 bases match TRBD1. Per germline, CDR1 NNHDY and CDR2 SYVADS. The V gene end was trimmed by 2 bases and the J gene end by 1 base; junction bases not matched to a gene: 5. The CDR3 length is 16 residues. The CDR3 spells CASSEPRDRGAETLYF. The DNA read from the CDR3 is TGTGCCAGCAGTGAGCCTCGGGACAGGGGTGCAGAA.

Note on this clone: Gene names are mouse gene names. The sequenced fragment ends 4 residues before the CDR3 boundary, so the rest is inferred from the germline J gene. The J gene is TRBJ2-5, the V gene TRBV13-1; 8 positions match TRBD2. The CDR3 spans 17 residues. Per germline, CDR1 NSHNY and CDR2 SYGAGN. V dropped 0 bases and J dropped 2; count of bases not matched to a gene: 8. The CDR3 here is CASSDGAGGAGQDTQYF. The sequenced part of the CDR3 DNA is TGTGCCAGCAGTGATGGGGCGGGGGGGGCCGGCCAAGAC.

This clone was observed at least ten times. Germline and genes here are mouse. The read stops 4 residues short of the end of the CDR3; the missing end is completed from the germline J gene. This sample includes further DNA sequences coding for the same CDR3. J is TRBJ2-2 and V is TRBV19, with 11 positions matching TRBD2. Germline CDR1 FNHDT, CDR2 SITEND (reference sequence). CDR3 length equals 16 residues. V dropped 5 bases and J dropped 4; count of bases not matched to a gene: 7. Here the CDR3 reads CASSPDWGGVTGQLYF. The CDR3 DNA, read in part, is TGTGCCAGCAGCCCAGACTGGGGGGGAGTCACCGGG.

Worth noting for this clone: Gene names are mouse gene names. The read halts 4 residues ahead of the CDR3 end, with the missing end drawn from the germline J gene. This chain links TRBV13-3 with TRBJ2-7; unclear D gene. The V gene's germline CDR1 is NNHDY and CDR2 SYVADS. The germline V and J ends were trimmed by 2 bases and 3 bases, with 6 bases remaining between them. The CDR3 contains 12 residues. The CDR3 sequence is CASSEQHYEQYF. The sequenced CDR3 bases are TGTGCCAGCAGTGAACAACACTAT.

In its sample, this clone was seen a few times. All gene names here are mouse names. The read terminates 4 residues before the CDR3 end, so the remaining end is supplied by the germline J gene. The same CDR3 also results from other DNA sequences found in this sample. V usage is TRBV31 and J usage is TRBJ1-1; TRBD1 matches at 8 bases. CDR3 length: 14 amino acids. After removal of 3 bases from V and 3 bases from J, the junction contained 6 bases not matched to a gene. Germline V gene sequence: CDR1 GKSSPN, CDR2 SITVG. The CDR3 bases that were read are TGTGCCTGGAGCCCTGGACAGGGAGACACA. Protein product: CAWSPGQGDT. The full CDR3 is CAWSPGQGDTEVFF.

Regarding this clone: These gene names are mouse names. The read stops 4 residues short of the end of the CDR3; the missing end is completed from the germline J gene. The chain carries TRBV13-1 and TRBJ2-1; the match to TRBD1 covers 7 bases. The germline V gene has CDR1 NSHNY and CDR2 SYGAGN. The CDR3 totals 15 residues. V dropped 3 bases and J dropped 3; count of bases not matched to a gene: 6. Incomplete CDR3 DNA: TGTGCCAGCAGTGGCCAGGGGGATATCTATGCT. Translation: CASSGQGDIYA. The complete CDR3 sequence is CASSGQGDIYAEQFF.

This clone was detected a few times. Gene names denote mouse genes. The read halts 4 residues ahead of the CDR3 end, with the missing end drawn from the germline J gene. The chain recombines TRBV29 with TRBJ2-5; the match to TRBD2 covers 9 bases. This CDR3 has 13 amino acids. From germline, CDR1 is MSHET and CDR2 SYDVDS. This chain's CDR3 is CASRTGGEDTQYF. Partial CDR3 DNA: TGTGCTAGCAGGACTGGGGGAGAAGAC.

This clone turned up a few times. All gene names here are mouse names. The read ends 4 residues before the CDR3 terminus; that terminus is restored from the germline J gene. The chain employs TRBV19 and TRBJ1-1, with 8 nucleotides matching TRBD1. The CDR3 contains 13 residues. V trimming: 6 bases; J trimming: 2 bases; junction bases outside the gene matches: 3. Germline V gene sequence: CDR1 FNHDT, CDR2 SITEND (reference sequence). Here the CDR3 reads CASKDRVNTEVFF. The CDR3 bases that were read are TGTGCCAGCAAGGACAGGGTCAACACA.

This clone has only a few counts. Germline and genes here are mouse. The read ends 4 residues early relative to the CDR3; the germline J gene fills the gap. The same CDR3 arises from other DNA sequences in this sample as well. The genes are TRBV13-2 and TRBJ2-3, with 8 bases matching TRBD1. This CDR3 spans 14 amino acids. V dropped 5 bases and J dropped 1; count of bases not matched to a gene: 3. Germline values: CDR1 NNHNN, CDR2 SYGAGS (reference sequence). The CDR3 region is CASGNRGGAETLYF. The part of the CDR3 DNA that was read is TGTGCCAGCGGGAACAGGGGGGGTGCAGAA.

In regard to this clone: Any gene name here is a mouse gene name. The CDR3 is cut off 4 residues early in the read; its end comes from the germline J gene. This rearrangement joins TRBV5 to TRBJ2-5; 7 bases are a match to TRBD1. V gave up 4 bases and J gave up 0 bases; unmatched junction bases: 7. CDR1 and CDR2 from the germline V gene are LGHNA and YNLKQL (reference sequence). The CDR3 has 16 amino acids. The CDR3 bases that were read are TGTGCCAGCAGCCCACGGGACAGCTTTAACCAAGAC. Amino acid sequence: CASSPRDSFNQD. The entire CDR3 protein is CASSPRDSFNQDTQYF.

Worth noting for this clone: Mouse names are used for the genes. The read ends 4 residues before the CDR3 terminus; that terminus is restored from the germline J gene. J is TRBJ1-2 and V is TRBV13-3; 7 nucleotides align to TRBD1. CDR1 and CDR2 from the germline V gene are NNHDY and SYVADS. The CDR3 extends over 13 amino acids. The CDR3 reads CASSGGGGSDYTF. The DNA read from the CDR3 is TGTGCCAGCAGTGGAGGGGGCGGATCC.

About this clone itself: Genes and germline are mouse. The sequenced fragment ends 3 residues before the CDR3 boundary, so the rest is inferred from the germline J gene. The gene calls are TRBV1 and TRBJ1-6; 11 nucleotides align to TRBD1. TRBJ1-6 is an ORF for which the function is uncertain. The CDR3 contains 16 residues. Trimming cost V 0 bases and J 7 bases; bases outside gene matches: 2. From germline, CDR1 is NSQYPW and CDR2 LRSPGD (reference sequence). The CDR3 spells CTCSADRDRGNSPLYF. The sequenced part of the CDR3 DNA is TGCACCTGCAGTGCAGACAGGGACAGGGGGAATTCGCCC.

About this clone itself: Here the gene names and germline are mouse. The observed sequence ends 4 residues before the CDR3 terminus, with the missing tail filled in from the germline J gene. This specimen includes other DNA sequences encoding the same CDR3. V and J are TRBV17 and TRBJ2-5, with D perhaps TRBD2 (7 bases). CDR1 is MNHDT and CDR2 is YYDKIL in the germline V gene. There are 14 residues in the CDR3. The CDR3 spells CASSRRGGGDTQYF. The CDR3 DNA, read in part, is TGTGCTAGCAGTAGAAGGGGGGGAGGGGAC.

A remark on this clone: Mouse gene names apply. The CDR3 extends 3 residues past the end of the read, so its final part is completed from the germline J gene. This chain uses TRBV19 with TRBJ1-6, with a weak D call TRBD1 (5 bases). TRBJ1-6 is reported as an ORF; its role is uncertain. The CDR3 has 15 amino acids. In germline, CDR1 is FNHDT, CDR2 SITEND (reference sequence). V was cut by 3 bases and J by 1 base, with 8 bases left in between. The sequenced part of the CDR3 DNA is TGTGCCAGCAGTAGGACAAAGTCCTATAATTCGCCC. Translated: CASSRTKSYNSP. The entire CDR3 protein is CASSRTKSYNSPLYF.

This clone has at least ten counts. Germline and genes here are mouse. The read falls 4 residues short of the CDR3 end, and the missing part is taken from the germline J gene. This rearrangement joins TRBV14 to TRBJ2-2, with D perhaps TRBD2 (6 bases). Germline values: CDR1 SGHDT, CDR2 FRDEAV. Between the trimmed V and J ends, which lost 5 bases and 0 bases, there was a span of 11 bases. CDR3 length equals 15 residues. The CDR3 region is CASSHGGSNTGQLYF. The CDR3 bases that were read are TGTGCCAGCAGCCATGGGGGTTCAAACACCGGG.

A few counts support this clone. Mouse gene names and germline throughout. The read gets to within 4 residues of the CDR3 end, and the germline J gene fills in the rest. The J gene is TRBJ1-1, the V gene TRBV31; D is uncertain. This CDR3 spans 11 amino acids. Germline CDR1 GKSSPN, CDR2 SITVG. CDR3 DNA, as far as it was read: TGTGCCTGGAGTCTGGGGAGA. Translating gives CAWSLGR. The full CDR3 reads CAWSLGREVFF.

This clone showed up just a few times. Gene names denote mouse genes. The CDR3 goes on 4 residues after the read ends, and that part is filled in from the germline J gene. The rearrangement joins TRBV29 to TRBJ2-7; 8 nucleotides line up with TRBD2. Germline V gives CDR1 MSHET, CDR2 SYDVDS. The CDR3 is 13 residues long. CDR3 sequence: CASIRSGGYEQYF. CDR3 DNA, as far as it was read: TGTGCTAGCATCCGGTCTGGGGGGTAT.

A few counts support this clone. Gene names are the mouse ones. The CDR3 extends 4 residues past the end of the read, so its final part is completed from the germline J gene. The rearrangement joins TRBV17 to TRBJ2-5; 9 bases align to TRBD1. V lost 0 bases and J lost 0; bases outside the gene matches: 4. The CDR3 extends over 17 amino acids. The germline V gene has CDR1 MNHDT and CDR2 YYDKIL. The covered CDR3 bases are TGTGCTAGCAGTAGAGATGCGGGACAGGGTAACCAAGAC. Protein sequence: CASSRDAGQGNQD. The CDR3 as a whole reads CASSRDAGQGNQDTQYF.

This clone has more than one count but fewer than ten. Gene names denote mouse genes. Read coverage stops 4 residues before the CDR3 terminus; the germline J gene supplies the remainder. The J gene is TRBJ2-5, the V gene TRBV19, with 8 positions matching TRBD2. Germline-derived CDR1 and CDR2 are FNHDT and SITEND (reference sequence). Losses at the gene ends were 4 bases for V and 0 bases for J; bases not matched to a gene: 1. The CDR3 has 14 amino acids. This CDR3 is CASSHWGNQDTQYF. The covered CDR3 bases are TGTGCCAGCAGTCACTGGGGGAACCAAGAC.

To note about this clone: Gene names are the mouse ones. Coverage ceases 4 residues before the CDR3 finishes, and the germline J gene fills in the end. The chain has TRBV13-3 and TRBJ2-2; 9 nucleotides line up with TRBD1. V dropped 5 bases and J dropped 3; count of bases not matched to a gene: 8. The CDR3 has 16 residues. The germline V gene has CDR1 NNHDY and CDR2 SYVADS. This chain's CDR3 is CASRDYRGRDTGQLYF. The part of the CDR3 DNA that was read is TGTGCCAGCAGGGACTACAGGGGGCGCGACACCGGG.

To note about this clone: The gene names given are mouse names. The missing CDR3 end, 4 residues past where the read stops, is filled in from the germline J gene. The chain employs TRBV19 and TRBJ1-4; a possible D gene is TRBD1 (5 bases). This CDR3 comprises 15 residues. Germline assignment: CDR1 FNHDT and CDR2 SITEND (reference sequence). CDR3 sequence: CASSPGTGVSERLFF. The CDR3 DNA, read in part, is TGTGCCAGCAGTCCCGGGACTGGGGTGTCCGAA.